The 25 T cell receptor beta chains below all came from one sample that was sequenced in a study of chemoradiotherapy in HPV16-positive cancers. Only in-frame clones appear in the TCRdb table, and some are missing; sequencing was by immunoSEQ multiplex PCR. The data show approximately 19,000 clones, around 87% seen once. The material sequenced was blood, taken from a patient who underwent chemoradiotherapy. The origin of the receptors is a human donor with HPV-associated anogenital cancer.

The CDR3 sequence: CASSVTGGITSNTGELFF. CDR3 coding DNA: TGCGCCAGCAGTGTAACAGGGGGAATTACATCGAACACCGGGGAGCTGTTTTTT. The V and J genes are TRBV10-1 and TRBJ2-2; 8 positions agree with TRBD1. Germline V gene data show CDR1 as WNHNN and CDR2 as SYGVQD (reference sequence). With V trimmed by 4 bases and J by 0 bases, 10 bases remained unmatched. The CDR3 has 18 amino acids.

The CDR3 nucleotides read TGCGCCAGCTCCCAGACTAGCGGGGTGAACACCGGGGAGCTGTTTTTT. Encoded protein: CASSQTSGVNTGELFF. The chain has TRBV5-1 and TRBJ2-2, with TRBD2 matching 11 bases. V lost 7 bases and J lost 1; bases outside the gene matches: 6. Germline values: CDR1 SGHRS, CDR2 YFSETQ. This CDR3 region has 16 residues.

This chain uses TRBV7-9 with TRBJ2-7; D is unresolved. CDR3 size: 14 residues. Trimming cost V 2 bases and J 2 bases, with 10 bases left between them. Germline-derived CDR1 and CDR2 are SEHNR and FQNEAQ (reference sequence). The CDR3, as DNA: TGTGCCAGCAGCTTAAGTGGCGTTACCTACGAGCAGTACTTC. Protein product: CASSLSGVTYEQYF.

This clone was seen only once. V is TRBV19 and J is TRBJ2-5; weak D call: TRBD2 (6 bases). This CDR3 contains 16 residues. Germline lookup yields CDR1 LNHDA and CDR2 SQIVND (reference sequence). V lost 6 bases, J lost 4 bases, and 21 bases lay in between. Written as DNA, the CDR3 is TGTGCCAGTAGATCCCCCGGGGAGGCAGGCGGAGAGACCCAGTACTTC. It codes for CASRSPGEAGGETQYF.

V usage is TRBV4-3 and J usage is TRBJ2-7; possibly TRBD1 or TRBD2 for D (5 bases each). Germline CDR1 LGHNA, CDR2 YSLEER. CDR3 length equals 15 residues. Trimming shortened V by 0 bases and J by 3 bases, and 12 bases separated the two germline ends. Written as DNA, the CDR3 is TGCGCCAGCAGCCAAGAATTGGGGGAAAACTACGAGCAGTACTTC. Its translation is CASSQELGENYEQYF.

The V call is TRBV11-2, the J call TRBJ2-2; 7 bases align to TRBD2. The germline CDR1 and CDR2 sequences are SGHAT and FQNNGV. V shed 1 base, J shed 7 bases, and the junction held 9 bases outside the gene matches. CDR3 length equals 16 residues. CDR3 in DNA: TGTGCCAGCAGCTTAGCTGGTAACCAGCGGGGCGGGGAGCTGTTTTTT. It specifies CASSLAGNQRGGELFF.

The chain links TRBV7-9 to TRBJ1-5; no firm D call. Germline V lookup: CDR1 SEHNR, CDR2 FQNEAQ (reference sequence). The CDR3 runs to 13 residues. Between the trimmed V and J ends, which lost 6 bases and 0 bases, there was a span of 6 bases. Here the CDR3 DNA reads TGTGCCAGCAGGAAAAATAGCAATCAGCCCCAGCATTTT. Translating gives CASRKNSNQPQHF.

This chain connects TRBV7-2 to TRBJ1-1; D unresolved. Per the germline V gene, CDR1 is SGHTA and CDR2 is FQGNSA. V shed 5 bases and J shed 1 base, with 14 bases lying between them. There are 15 residues in the CDR3. The CDR3 sequence: CASSRIPTTNTEAFF. The CDR3 DNA reads TGTGCCAGCAGCCGTATTCCGACAACGAACACTGAAGCTTTCTTT.

This sequence joins TRBV5-1 and TRBJ2-5; D remains ambiguous. V lost 7 bases and J 3 bases, leaving 7 bases between the germline ends. Germline V CDR1 and CDR2: SGHRS, YFSETQ. This CDR3 has 11 amino acids. In nucleotides, the CDR3 is TGCGCCAGCCGGTGGGAAGAGACCCAGTACTTC. Amino acids: CASRWEETQYF.

The genes are TRBV18 and TRBJ2-7; D perhaps matches TRBD1 (5 bases). This CDR3 contains 16 residues. V gave up 0 bases and J gave up 2 bases, with 14 bases separating them. Germline V lookup: CDR1 KGHSH, CDR2 LQKENI. This CDR3 reads CASSPPLSGSPYEQYF. In nucleotides, the CDR3 is TGTGCCAGCTCACCACCGTTGTCAGGGTCCCCCTACGAGCAGTACTTC.

In nucleotides, the CDR3 is TGTGCCAGTATGGTGTGGACTAGCGGGAGAAATGAGCAGTTCTTC. Translated: CASMVWTSGRNEQFF. V usage is TRBV19 and J usage is TRBJ2-1, with 13 bases lining up with TRBD2. The germline CDR1 and CDR2 sequences are LNHDA and SQIVND (reference sequence). The CDR3 runs 15 residues. J was trimmed by 7 bases and V by 7 bases; bases with no gene match: 7.

The table lists this clone with a few counts. This chain joins TRBV2 and TRBJ2-2, with TRBD1 matching over 10 bases. The J segment lost 7 bases and the V segment lost 6 bases, leaving 5 bases of the junction unmatched. This CDR3 is built from 14 residues. The germline CDR1 and CDR2 sequences are SNHLY and FYNNEI. The CDR3 protein is CASSVGQGYGELFF. CDR3 DNA sequence: TGTGCCAGCAGCGTGGGACAGGGGTACGGGGAGCTGTTTTTT. Together with reference TRBV2 and TRBJ2-2, the CDR3 gives the full variable domain: EPEVTQTPSHQVTQMGQEVILRCVPISNHLYFYWYRQILGQKVEFLVSFYNNEISEKSEIFDDQFSVERPDGSNFTLKIRSTKLEDSAMYFCASSVGQGYGELFFGEGSRLTVL.

The V gene is TRBV11-3, the J gene TRBJ2-2, with D possibly being TRBD2 (6 bases). V was cut by 1 base and J by 7 bases, with 7 bases left in between. The germline V gene encodes CDR1 SGHNT and CDR2 YENEEA. The CDR3 is made up of 13 amino acids. CDR3 protein: CASSLVEGGELFF. The CDR3 DNA sequence: TGTGCCAGCAGCTTAGTGGAGGGCGGGGAGCTGTTTTTT.

The CDR3 spells CASSLKREQYF. CDR3 DNA: TGTGCCAGCAGCTTGAAGCGCGAGCAGTACTTC. The chain employs TRBV7-2 and TRBJ2-7, with no clear D. There are 11 residues in the CDR3. CDR1 and CDR2 (germline): SGHTA, FQGNSA. V was trimmed by 3 bases and J by 6 bases, leaving 6 bases between them. Using reference TRBV7-2 and TRBJ2-7 for the parts outside the CDR3, the full variable domain is GAGVSQSPSNKVTEKGKDVELRCDPISGHTALYWYRQSLGQGLEFLIYFQGNSAPDKSGLPSDRFSAERTGGSVSTLTIQRTQQEDSAVYLCASSLKREQYFGPGTRLTVT.

The genes are TRBV2 and TRBJ2-7; D not resolved. The CDR3 totals 13 residues. Trimming pared 7 bases from V and 3 bases from J, leaving 13 bases between. Germline V lookup: CDR1 SNHLY, CDR2 FYNNEI. In DNA, the CDR3 is TGTGCCAGCACCCCGGGTACGAACTACGAGCAGTACTTC. Encoded protein: CASTPGTNYEQYF.

This rearrangement joins TRBV27 to TRBJ1-1; 9 bases are a match to TRBD1. There are 13 residues in the CDR3. Germline V gene data show CDR1 as MNHEY and CDR2 as SMNVEV (reference sequence). The junction had 2 bases not matched to a gene; V was cut back by 6 bases and J by 3 bases. CDR3 DNA: TGTGCCAGCAGGGGACAGGGTTACACTGAAGCTTTCTTT. This codes for CASRGQGYTEAFF.

The V call is TRBV5-6, the J call TRBJ1-2; D is possibly TRBD1 (6 bases). V was pared by 4 bases and J by 7 bases, with 14 bases between. The germline V gene encodes CDR1 SGHDT and CDR2 YYEEEE. CDR3 length: 13 residues. The CDR3 nucleotides read TGTGCCAGCAGCCGGCCGGGGGGCAGTGGCTACACCTTC. As protein: CASSRPGGSGYTF.

The chain joins TRBV7-3 to TRBJ2-1; possible D gene TRBD1, 5 bases. V lost 1 base and J 8 bases, leaving 15 bases between the germline ends. The germline gives CDR1 SGHTA, CDR2 FQGTGA. The CDR3 runs to 15 residues. As DNA, the CDR3 is TGTGCCAGCAGCTTAAATCGGCAGGGTAACCATGAGCAGTTCTTC. Its protein product is CASSLNRQGNHEQFF. Full variable domain (rest looked up from reference TRBV7-3 and TRBJ2-1): GAGVSQTPSNKVTEKGKYVELRCDPISGHTALYWYRQSLGQGPEFLIYFQGTGAADDSGLPNDRFFAVRPEGSVSTLKIQRTERGDSAVYLCASSLNRQGNHEQFFGPGTRLTVL.

This chain links TRBV5-5 with TRBJ1-2; no firm D call. Germline V gene sequence: CDR1 SGHKS, CDR2 YYEKEE (reference sequence). This CDR3 has 16 residues. V gave up 0 bases and J gave up 5 bases, with 17 bases separating them. The CDR3 nucleotides read TGTGCCAGCAGCTTGGGCCCGGGGAACTTACGATATGGCTACACCTTC. It specifies CASSLGPGNLRYGYTF.

The rearrangement links TRBV6-5 to TRBJ1-1, with a possible D match to TRBD1 (6 bases). V was clipped by 7 bases and J by 4 bases, with 13 bases between them. The germline V gene encodes CDR1 MNHEY and CDR2 SVGAGI. There are 13 residues in the CDR3. The CDR3 bases are TGTGCCAGCAACATACAGGGTTCCACTGAAGCTTTCTTT. Residues: CASNIQGSTEAFF.

The chain is built from TRBV15 and TRBJ2-2; D could derive from TRBD1 or TRBD2 (5 bases each). The CDR3 has 15 amino acids. V was cut by 0 bases and J by 6 bases, with 11 bases left in between. CDR1 LNHNV and CDR2 YYDKDF come from the germline V gene (reference sequence). The CDR3 DNA is TGTGCCACCAGCAGAGAAACGGGGACGGCCGGGGAGCTGTTTTTT. Amino acids: CATSRETGTAGELFF.

J is TRBJ1-1 and V is TRBV25-1; no firm D call. Germline V CDR1 and CDR2: MGHDK, SYGVNS. The CDR3 consists of 14 residues. The V gene lost 5 bases and the J gene lost 6 bases, with 16 bases spanning the gap. CDR3 residues: CASSLGSFESEAFF. DNA for the CDR3: TGTGCCAGCAGTCTCGGATCCTTTGAGTCTGAAGCTTTCTTT.

The CDR3 is CSARTGGITGELFF. In DNA, the CDR3 is TGCAGCGCTAGGACAGGGGGGATCACCGGGGAGCTGTTTTTT. This rearrangement joins TRBV29-1 to TRBJ2-2; 10 bases are shared with TRBD1. V trimming: 7 bases; J trimming: 4 bases; junction bases outside the gene matches: 6. The CDR3 has 14 amino acids. Germline values: CDR1 SQVTM, CDR2 ANQGSEA.

J is TRBJ1-4 and V is TRBV28; TRBD1 matches at 7 bases. Germline V gene lookup returns CDR1 MDHEN and CDR2 SYDVKM. The CDR3 runs to 13 residues. V lost 5 bases and J lost 7; bases outside the gene matches: 4. The CDR3 DNA follows: TGTGCCAGCAGTCAGGGGGGCGGTGAAAAACTGTTTTTT. It encodes CASSQGGGEKLFF. Looking up the rest from reference TRBV28 and TRBJ1-4 gives the full variable domain: DVKVTQSSRYLVKRTGEKVFLECVQDMDHENMFWYRQDPGLGLRLIYFSYDVKMKEKGDIPEGYSVSREKKERFSLILESASTNQTSMYLCASSQGGGEKLFFGSGTQLSVL.

The CDR3 is CASSQSSGQKLFF. The CDR3, as DNA: TGTGCCAGCAGCCAATCAAGCGGCCAAAAACTGTTTTTT. The V and J genes are TRBV11-2 and TRBJ1-4; D is undetermined. CDR1 is SGHAT and CDR2 is FQNNGV in the germline V gene. V lost 5 bases and J 9 bases, leaving 13 bases between the germline ends. The CDR3 loop spans 13 amino acids.